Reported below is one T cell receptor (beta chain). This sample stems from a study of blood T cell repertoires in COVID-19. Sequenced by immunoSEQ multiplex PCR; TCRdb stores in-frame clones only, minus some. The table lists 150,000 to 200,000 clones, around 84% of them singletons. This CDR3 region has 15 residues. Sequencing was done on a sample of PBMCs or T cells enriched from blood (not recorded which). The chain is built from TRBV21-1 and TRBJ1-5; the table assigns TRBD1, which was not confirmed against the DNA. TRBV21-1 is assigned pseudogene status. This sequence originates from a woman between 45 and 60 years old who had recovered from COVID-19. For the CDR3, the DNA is TGTGCCAGCACCCGACGGACAGGGCTCGATCAGCCCCAGCATTTT. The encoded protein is CASTRRTGLDQPQHF.